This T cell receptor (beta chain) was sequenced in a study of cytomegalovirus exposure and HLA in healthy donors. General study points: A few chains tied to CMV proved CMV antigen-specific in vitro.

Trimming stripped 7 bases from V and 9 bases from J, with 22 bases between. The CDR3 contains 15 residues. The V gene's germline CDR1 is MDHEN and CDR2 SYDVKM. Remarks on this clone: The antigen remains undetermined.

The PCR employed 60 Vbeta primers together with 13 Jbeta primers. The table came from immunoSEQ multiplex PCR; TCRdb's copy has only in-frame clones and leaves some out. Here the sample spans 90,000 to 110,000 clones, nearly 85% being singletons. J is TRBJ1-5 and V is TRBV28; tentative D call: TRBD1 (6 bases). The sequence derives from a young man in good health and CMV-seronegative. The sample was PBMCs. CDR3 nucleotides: TGTGCCAGCACCACGACCACAGGGAGGGTTTGGCCCCAGCATTTT. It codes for CASTTTTGRVWPQHF.